Following are 6 T cell receptor beta chains from one sample sequenced in a study of beta chain features in type 1 diabetes. Every bit of the isolated RNA underwent reverse transcription, so sequencing read expressed TCRB transcripts. Data came from immunoSEQ multiplex PCR; TCRdb stores just in-frame clones and leaves some out. In the table there are under 150,000 clones, less than 9% of which are singletons. Sequencing was performed on central memory CD4+ T cells from blood. Every receptor here comes from a woman aged 25 to 45 in good health.

The V call is TRBV15, the J call TRBJ2-2, with 8 bases identical to TRBD1. V lost 9 bases and J lost 3; bases outside the gene matches: 6. Per the germline V gene, CDR1 is LNHNV and CDR2 is YYDKDF (reference sequence). CDR3 size: 14 residues. The CDR3 is CATKDRADTGELFF. CDR3 nucleotides: TGTGCCACGAAGGACAGGGCGGACACCGGGGAGCTGTTTTTT.

This clone was counted only a few times. This sequence joins TRBV18 and TRBJ2-4; 9 nucleotides match TRBD1. The ends lost 6 bases at V and 8 bases at J; junction bases unmatched: 14. CDR3 length equals 16 residues. Germline values: CDR1 KGHSH, CDR2 LQKENI. CDR3 in amino acids: CASSTGQGSIRDIQYF. In nucleotides, the CDR3 is TGTGCCAGCTCCACCGGACAGGGGAGTATTAGAGACATTCAGTACTTC.

This clone was counted a few times. The chain carries TRBV10-3 and TRBJ2-7, with 9 bases lining up with TRBD2. The germline gives CDR1 ENHRY, CDR2 SYGVKD. J lost 5 bases, V lost 7 bases, and 6 bases had no gene match. The CDR3 is 13 residues long. CDR3 sequence reads: CAINRREGDEQYF. The CDR3 nucleotides are TGTGCCATCAATCGGCGGGAGGGCGACGAGCAGTACTTC.

This clone turned up a few times. CDR3 DNA: TGTGCCAGCAGGGACCAGGGCGGTAGCAATCAGCCCCAGCATTTT. Translated, it gives CASRDQGGSNQPQHF. The chain carries TRBV2 and TRBJ1-5; possibly TRBD1 for D (5 bases). V was trimmed by 6 bases and J by 0 bases, leaving 12 bases between them. This CDR3 comprises 15 residues. Germline CDR1 and CDR2: SNHLY and FYNNEI.

This clone was found a few times. The genes are TRBV11-2 and TRBJ2-3; no definite D call. Germline V lookup: CDR1 SGHAT, CDR2 FQNNGV. V lost 5 bases to trimming and J lost 4 bases, with 7 bases between them. The CDR3 is made up of 12 amino acids. DNA for the CDR3: TGTGCCAGCAGCCCAGTGCCAGATACGCAGTATTTT. Translated: CASSPVPDTQYF. The complete variable domain, with remaining parts taken from reference TRBV11-2 and TRBJ2-3, reads EAGVAQSPRYKIIEKRQSVAFWCNPISGHATLYWYQQILGQGPKLLIQFQNNGVVDDSQLPKDRFSAERLKGVDSTLKIQPAKLEDSAVYLCASSPVPDTQYFGPGTRLTVL.

The J gene is TRBJ1-2, the V gene TRBV7-2, with D tentatively TRBD1 (5 bases). Between the trimmed V and J ends, which lost 5 bases and 14 bases, there was a span of 21 bases. The germline V gene encodes CDR1 SGHTA and CDR2 FQGNSA. The CDR3 sequence is 13 residues long. In DNA, the CDR3 is TGTGCCAGCAGCATTCAACAGGAGATCAAGCAAACCTTC. This translates into CASSIQQEIKQTF.